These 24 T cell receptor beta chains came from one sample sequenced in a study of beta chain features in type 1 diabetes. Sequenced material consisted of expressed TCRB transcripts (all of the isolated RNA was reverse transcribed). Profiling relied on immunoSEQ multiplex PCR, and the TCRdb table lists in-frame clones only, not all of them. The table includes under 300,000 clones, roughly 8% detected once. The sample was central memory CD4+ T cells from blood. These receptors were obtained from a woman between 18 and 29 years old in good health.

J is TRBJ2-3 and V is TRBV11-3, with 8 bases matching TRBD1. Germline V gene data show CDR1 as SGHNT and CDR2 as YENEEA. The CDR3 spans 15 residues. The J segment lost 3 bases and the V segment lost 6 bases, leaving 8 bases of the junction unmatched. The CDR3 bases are TGTGCCAGCAGTTTGAGCAGGGGGCGTACAGATACGCAGTATTTT. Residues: CASSLSRGRTDTQYF.

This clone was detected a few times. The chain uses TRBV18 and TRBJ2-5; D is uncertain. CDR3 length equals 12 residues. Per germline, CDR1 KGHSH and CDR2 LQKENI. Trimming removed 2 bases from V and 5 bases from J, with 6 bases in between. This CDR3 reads CASSPYEETQYF. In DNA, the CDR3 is TGTGCCAGCTCACCATATGAGGAGACCCAGTACTTC.

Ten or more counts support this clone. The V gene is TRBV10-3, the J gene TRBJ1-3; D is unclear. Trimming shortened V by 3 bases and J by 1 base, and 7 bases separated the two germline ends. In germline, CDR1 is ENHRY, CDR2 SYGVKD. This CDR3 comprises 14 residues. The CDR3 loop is CAISDGRSGNTIYF. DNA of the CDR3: TGTGCCATCAGTGACGGCAGATCTGGAAACACCATATATTTT.

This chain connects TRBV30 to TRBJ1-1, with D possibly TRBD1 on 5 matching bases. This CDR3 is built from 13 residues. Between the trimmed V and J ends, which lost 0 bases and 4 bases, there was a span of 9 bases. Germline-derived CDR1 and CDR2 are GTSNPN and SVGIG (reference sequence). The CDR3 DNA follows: TGTGCCTGGAGTGTGACAGTTGGCACTGAAGCTTTCTTT. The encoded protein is CAWSVTVGTEAFF. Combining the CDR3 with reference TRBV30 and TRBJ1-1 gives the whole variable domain SQTIHQWPATLVQPVGSPLSLECTVEGTSNPNLYWYRQAAGRGLQLLFYSVGIGQISSEVPQNLSASRPQDRQFILSSKKLLLSDSGFYLCAWSVTVGTEAFFGQGTRLTVV.

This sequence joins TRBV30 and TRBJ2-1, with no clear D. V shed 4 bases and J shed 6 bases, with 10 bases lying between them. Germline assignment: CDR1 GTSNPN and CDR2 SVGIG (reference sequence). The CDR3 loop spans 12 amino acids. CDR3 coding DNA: TGTGCCTGGACAGTAAGTTTCAATGAGCAGTTCTTC. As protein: CAWTVSFNEQFF. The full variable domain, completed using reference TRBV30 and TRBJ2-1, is SQTIHQWPATLVQPVGSPLSLECTVEGTSNPNLYWYRQAAGRGLQLLFYSVGIGQISSEVPQNLSASRPQDRQFILSSKKLLLSDSGFYLCAWTVSFNEQFFGPGTRLTVL.

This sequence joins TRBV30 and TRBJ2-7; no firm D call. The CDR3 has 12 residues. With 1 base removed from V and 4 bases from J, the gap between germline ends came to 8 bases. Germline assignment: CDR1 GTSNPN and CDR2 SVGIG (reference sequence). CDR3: CAWSANLYEQYF. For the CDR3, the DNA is TGTGCCTGGAGTGCAAACCTTTACGAGCAGTACTTC.

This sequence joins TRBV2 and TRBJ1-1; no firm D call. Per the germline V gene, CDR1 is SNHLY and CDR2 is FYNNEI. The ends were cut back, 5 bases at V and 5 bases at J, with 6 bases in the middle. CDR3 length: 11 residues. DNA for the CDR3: TGTGCCAGCAGTTATAGGACTGAAGCTTTCTTT. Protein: CASSYRTEAFF. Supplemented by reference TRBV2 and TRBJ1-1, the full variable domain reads EPEVTQTPSHQVTQMGQEVILRCVPISNHLYFYWYRQILGQKVEFLVSFYNNEISEKSEIFDDQFSVERPDGSNFTLKIRSTKLEDSAMYFCASSYRTEAFFGQGTRLTVV.

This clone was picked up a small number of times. In DNA form, the CDR3 reads TGTGCCAGCAGTTTGCCCCTCATGGGGTCACCCCTCCACTTT. Its protein product is CASSLPLMGSPLHF. The genes are TRBV28 and TRBJ1-6; D gene uncertain. The length of the CDR3 is 14 residues. Germline V gives CDR1 MDHEN, CDR2 SYDVKM. Trimming pared 3 bases from V and 10 bases from J, leaving 13 bases between.

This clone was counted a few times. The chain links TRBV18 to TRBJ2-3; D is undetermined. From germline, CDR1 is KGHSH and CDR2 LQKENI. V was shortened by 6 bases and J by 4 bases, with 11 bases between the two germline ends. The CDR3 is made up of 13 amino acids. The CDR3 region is CASSPALADTQYF. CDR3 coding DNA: TGTGCCAGCTCGCCGGCCCTAGCAGATACGCAGTATTTT.

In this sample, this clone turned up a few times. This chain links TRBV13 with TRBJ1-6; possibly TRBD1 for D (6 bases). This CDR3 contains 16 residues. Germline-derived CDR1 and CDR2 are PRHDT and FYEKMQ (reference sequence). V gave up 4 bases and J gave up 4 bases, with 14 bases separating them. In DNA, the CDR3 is TGTGCCAGCAGCTCGCGACAGGAGGGTTATAATTCACCCCTCCACTTT. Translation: CASSSRQEGYNSPLHF. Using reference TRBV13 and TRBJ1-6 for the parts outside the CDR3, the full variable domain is AAGVIQSPRHLIKEKRETATLKCYPIPRHDTVYWYQQGPGQDPQFLISFYEKMQSDKGSIPDRFSAQQFSDYHSELNMSSLELGDSALYFCASSSRQEGYNSPLHFGNGTRLTVT.

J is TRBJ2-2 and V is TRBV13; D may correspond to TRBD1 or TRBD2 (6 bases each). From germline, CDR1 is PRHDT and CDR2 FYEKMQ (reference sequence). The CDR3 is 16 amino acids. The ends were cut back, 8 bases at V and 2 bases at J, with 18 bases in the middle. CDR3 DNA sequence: TGTGCCAGCCGGGAGAGTGGACAGTCCAACACCGGGGAGCTGTTTTTT. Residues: CASRESGQSNTGELFF.

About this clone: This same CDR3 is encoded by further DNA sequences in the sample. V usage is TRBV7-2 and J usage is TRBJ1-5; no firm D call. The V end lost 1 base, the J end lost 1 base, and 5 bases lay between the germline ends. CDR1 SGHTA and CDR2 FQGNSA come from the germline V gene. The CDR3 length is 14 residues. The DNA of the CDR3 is TGTGCCAGCAGCTTAGGGCAGAGCAATCAGCCCCAGCATTTT. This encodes CASSLGQSNQPQHF.

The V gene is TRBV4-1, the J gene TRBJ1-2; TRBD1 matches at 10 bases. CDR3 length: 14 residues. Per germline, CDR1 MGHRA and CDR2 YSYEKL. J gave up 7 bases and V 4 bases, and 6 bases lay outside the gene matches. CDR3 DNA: TGCGCCAGCAGCCCCTTAGGGACAGGGGCTGGCTACACCTTC. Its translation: CASSPLGTGAGYTF.

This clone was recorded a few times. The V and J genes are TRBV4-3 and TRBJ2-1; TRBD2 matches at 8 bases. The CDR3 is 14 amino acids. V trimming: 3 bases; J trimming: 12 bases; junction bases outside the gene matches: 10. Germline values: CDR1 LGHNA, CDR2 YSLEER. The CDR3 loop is CASSQLGLVMRQFF. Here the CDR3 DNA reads TGCGCCAGCAGCCAGCTGGGACTAGTAATGCGGCAGTTCTTC.

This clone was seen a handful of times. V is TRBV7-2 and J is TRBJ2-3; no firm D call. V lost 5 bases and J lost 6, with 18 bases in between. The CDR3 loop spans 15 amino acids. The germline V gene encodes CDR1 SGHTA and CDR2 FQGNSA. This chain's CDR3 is CASSPEFLKTDTQYF. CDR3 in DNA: TGTGCCAGCAGCCCAGAGTTCCTTAAAACGGATACGCAGTATTTT.

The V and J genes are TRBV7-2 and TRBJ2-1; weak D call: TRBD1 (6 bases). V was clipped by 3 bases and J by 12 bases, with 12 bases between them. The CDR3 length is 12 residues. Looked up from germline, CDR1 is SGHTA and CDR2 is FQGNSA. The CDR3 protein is CASSFPQGRQFF. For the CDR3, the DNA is TGTGCCAGCAGCTTCCCCCAGGGGAGGCAGTTCTTC.

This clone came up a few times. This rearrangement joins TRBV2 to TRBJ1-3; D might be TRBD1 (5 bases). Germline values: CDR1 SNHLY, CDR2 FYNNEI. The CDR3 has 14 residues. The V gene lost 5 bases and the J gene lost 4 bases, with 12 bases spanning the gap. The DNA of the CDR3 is TGTGCCAGCAGTCCGGGACGGGGAGGAAACACCATATATTTT. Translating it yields CASSPGRGGNTIYF.

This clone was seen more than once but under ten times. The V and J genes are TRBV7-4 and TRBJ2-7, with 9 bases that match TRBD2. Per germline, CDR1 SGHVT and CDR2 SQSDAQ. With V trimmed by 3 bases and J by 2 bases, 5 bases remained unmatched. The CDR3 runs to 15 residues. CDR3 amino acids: CASSFERGETYEQYV. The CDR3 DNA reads TGTGCCAGCAGCTTTGAGCGGGGGGAAACCTACGAGCAGTACGTC.

CDR3 DNA sequence: TGTGCCAGCAGCCATGTGCCTAATACGCAGTATTTT. Its translation is CASSHVPNTQYF. V and J are TRBV14 and TRBJ2-3; D gene ambiguous. This CDR3 region has 12 residues. V gave up 3 bases and J gave up 7 bases, with 8 bases separating them. Germline assignment: CDR1 SGHDN and CDR2 FVKESK.

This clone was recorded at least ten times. In nucleotides, the CDR3 is TGCGCCAGCAGCCCGGGACGACGGAATAATGAAAAACTGTTTTTT. This encodes CASSPGRRNNEKLFF. The J gene is TRBJ1-4, the V gene TRBV5-1; the D gene is possibly TRBD1 (5 bases). The CDR3 length is 15 residues. Germline CDR1 is SGHRS and CDR2 is YFSETQ. Trimming cost V 4 bases and J 4 bases, with 14 bases left between them.

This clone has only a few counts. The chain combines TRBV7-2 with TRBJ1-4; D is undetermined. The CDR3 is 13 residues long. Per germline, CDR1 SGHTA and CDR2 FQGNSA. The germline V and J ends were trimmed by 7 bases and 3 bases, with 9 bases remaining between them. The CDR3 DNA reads TGTGCCAGCAAACAGAGTCCTAATGAAAAACTGTTTTTT. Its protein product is CASKQSPNEKLFF.

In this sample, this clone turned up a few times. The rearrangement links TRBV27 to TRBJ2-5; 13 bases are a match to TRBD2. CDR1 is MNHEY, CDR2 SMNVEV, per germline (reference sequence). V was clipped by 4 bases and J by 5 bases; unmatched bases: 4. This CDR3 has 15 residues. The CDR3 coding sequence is TGTGCCAGCAGTTCGACGACTAGCGGGGGGGAGACCCAGTACTTC. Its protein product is CASSSTTSGGETQYF.

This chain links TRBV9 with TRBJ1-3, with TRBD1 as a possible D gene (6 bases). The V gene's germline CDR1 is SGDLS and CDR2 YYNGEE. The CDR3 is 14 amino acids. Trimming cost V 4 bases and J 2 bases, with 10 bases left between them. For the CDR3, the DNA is TGTGCCAGCAGCCTTAGGGACACTGGAAACACCATATATTTT. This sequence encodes CASSLRDTGNTIYF.

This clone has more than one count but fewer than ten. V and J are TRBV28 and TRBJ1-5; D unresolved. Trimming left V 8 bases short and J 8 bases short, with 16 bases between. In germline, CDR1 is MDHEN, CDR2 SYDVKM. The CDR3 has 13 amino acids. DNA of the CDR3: TGTGCCAGCGACACCATAGGTAGAGAGCCCCAGCATTTT. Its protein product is CASDTIGREPQHF.